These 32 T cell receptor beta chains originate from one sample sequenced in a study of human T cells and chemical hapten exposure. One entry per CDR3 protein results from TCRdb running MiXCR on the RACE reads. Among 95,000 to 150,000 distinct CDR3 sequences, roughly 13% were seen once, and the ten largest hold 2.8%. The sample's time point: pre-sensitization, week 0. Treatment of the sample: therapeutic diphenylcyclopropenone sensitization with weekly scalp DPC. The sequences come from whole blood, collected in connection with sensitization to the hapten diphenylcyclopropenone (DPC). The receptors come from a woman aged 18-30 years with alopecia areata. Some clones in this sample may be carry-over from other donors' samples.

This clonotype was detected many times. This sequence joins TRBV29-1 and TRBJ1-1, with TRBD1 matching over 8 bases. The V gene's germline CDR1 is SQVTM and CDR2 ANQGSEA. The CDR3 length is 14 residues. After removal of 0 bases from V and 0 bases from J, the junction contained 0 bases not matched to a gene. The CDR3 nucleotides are TGCAGCGTTGAAGAGACAGGGGTGAACACTGAAGCTTTCTTT. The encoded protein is CSVEETGVNTEAFF.

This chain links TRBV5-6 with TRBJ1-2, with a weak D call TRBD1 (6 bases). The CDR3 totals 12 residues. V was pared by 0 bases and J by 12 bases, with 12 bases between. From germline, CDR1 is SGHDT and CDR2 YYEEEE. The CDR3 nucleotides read TGTGCCAGCAGCTTGGGCCAGGGGTTCGACACCTTC. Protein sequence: CASSLGQGFDTF.

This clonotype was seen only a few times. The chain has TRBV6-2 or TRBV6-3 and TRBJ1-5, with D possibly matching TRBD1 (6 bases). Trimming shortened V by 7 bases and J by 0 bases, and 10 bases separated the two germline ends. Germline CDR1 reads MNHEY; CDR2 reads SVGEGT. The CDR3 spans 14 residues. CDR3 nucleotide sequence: TGTGCCAGCACCAGACAGGTTAGCAATCAGCCCCAGCATTTT. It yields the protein CASTRQVSNQPQHF.

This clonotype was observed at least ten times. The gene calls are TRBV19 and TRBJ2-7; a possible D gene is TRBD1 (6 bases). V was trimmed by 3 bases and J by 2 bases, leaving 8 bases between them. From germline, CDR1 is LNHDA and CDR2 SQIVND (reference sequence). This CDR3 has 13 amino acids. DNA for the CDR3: TGTGCCAGTAGTATGTCAGGGGCCTACGAGCAGTACTTC. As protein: CASSMSGAYEQYF. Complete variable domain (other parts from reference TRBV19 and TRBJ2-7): DGGITQSPKYLFRKEGQNVTLSCEQNLNHDAMYWYRQDPGQGLRLIYYSQIVNDFQKGDIAEGYSVSREKKESFPLTVTSAQKNPTAFYLCASSMSGAYEQYFGPGTRLTVT.

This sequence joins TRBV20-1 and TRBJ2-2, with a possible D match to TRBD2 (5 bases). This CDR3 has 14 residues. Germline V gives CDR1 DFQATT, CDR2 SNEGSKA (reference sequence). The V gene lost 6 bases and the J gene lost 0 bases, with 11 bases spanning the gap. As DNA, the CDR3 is TGCAGTGCCACTCGGGGTGCGAACACCGGGGAGCTGTTTTTT. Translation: CSATRGANTGELFF.

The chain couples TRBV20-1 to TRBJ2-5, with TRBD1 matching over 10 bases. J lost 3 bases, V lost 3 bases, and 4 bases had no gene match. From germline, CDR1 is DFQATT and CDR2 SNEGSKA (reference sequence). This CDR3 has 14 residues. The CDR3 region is CSASYGTGEETQYF. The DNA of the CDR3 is TGCAGTGCTAGCTACGGGACAGGGGAAGAGACCCAGTACTTC.

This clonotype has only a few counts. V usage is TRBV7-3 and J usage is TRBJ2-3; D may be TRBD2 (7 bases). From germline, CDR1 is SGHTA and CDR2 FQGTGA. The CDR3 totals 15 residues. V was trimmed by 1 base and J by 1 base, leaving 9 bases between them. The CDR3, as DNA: TGTGCCAGCAGCTTAATGCGGGGGCGCACAGATACGCAGTATTTT. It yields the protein CASSLMRGRTDTQYF. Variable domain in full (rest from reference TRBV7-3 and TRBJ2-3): GAGVSQTPSNKVTEKGKYVELRCDPISGHTALYWYRQSLGQGPEFLIYFQGTGAADDSGLPNDRFFAVRPEGSVSTLKIQRTERGDSAVYLCASSLMRGRTDTQYFGPGTRLTVL.

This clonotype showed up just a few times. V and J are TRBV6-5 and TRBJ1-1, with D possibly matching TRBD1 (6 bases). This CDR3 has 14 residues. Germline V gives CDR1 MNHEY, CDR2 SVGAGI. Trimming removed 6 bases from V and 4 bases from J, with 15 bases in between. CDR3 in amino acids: CASRIQGPSTEAFF. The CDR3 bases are TGTGCCAGCAGAATACAGGGCCCTAGCACTGAAGCTTTCTTT.

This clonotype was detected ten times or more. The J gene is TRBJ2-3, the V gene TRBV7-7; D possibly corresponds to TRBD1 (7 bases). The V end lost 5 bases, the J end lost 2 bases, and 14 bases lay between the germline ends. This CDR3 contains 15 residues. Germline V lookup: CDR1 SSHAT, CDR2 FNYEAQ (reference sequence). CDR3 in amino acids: CASSAGQLATDTQYF. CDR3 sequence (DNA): TGTGCCAGCAGCGCGGGACAGTTAGCCACAGATACGCAGTATTTT. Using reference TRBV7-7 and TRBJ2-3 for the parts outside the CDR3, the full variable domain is GAGVSQSPRYKVTKRGQDVTLRCDPISSHATLYWYQQALGQGPEFLTYFNYEAQPDKSGLPSDRFSAERPEGSISTLTIQRTEQRDSAMYRCASSAGQLATDTQYFGPGTRLTVL.

The CDR3 sequence: CASSLVRAPATGELFF. Written as DNA, the CDR3 is TGTGCCAGCAGCTTAGTACGCGCACCGGCAACCGGGGAGCTGTTTTTT. V gene TRBV7-7 combines with J gene TRBJ2-2; D remains ambiguous. CDR1 is SSHAT and CDR2 is FNYEAQ in the germline V gene (reference sequence). Between the trimmed V and J ends, which lost 1 base and 5 bases, there was a span of 14 bases. The CDR3 covers 16 residues.

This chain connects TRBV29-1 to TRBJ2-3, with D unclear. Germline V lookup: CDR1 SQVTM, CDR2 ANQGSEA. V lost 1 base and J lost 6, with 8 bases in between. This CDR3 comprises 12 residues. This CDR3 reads CSVEVMGDTQYF. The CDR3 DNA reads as TGCAGCGTTGAAGTAATGGGGGATACGCAGTATTTT.

CDR3 residues: CASGGGERRNQPQHF. The DNA for the CDR3 is TGTGCCAGCGGCGGCGGGGAGAGGCGCAATCAGCCCCAGCATTTT. The rearrangement links TRBV2 to TRBJ1-5; the D is unclear. Trimming took off 8 bases at V and 2 bases at J, with 16 bases between the two ends. Germline V gives CDR1 SNHLY, CDR2 FYNNEI. The CDR3 is made up of 15 amino acids.

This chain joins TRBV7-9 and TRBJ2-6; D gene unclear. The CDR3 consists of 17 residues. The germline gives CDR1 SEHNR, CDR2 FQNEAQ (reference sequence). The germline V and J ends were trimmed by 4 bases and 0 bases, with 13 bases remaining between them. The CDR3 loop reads CASSSRMELSGANVLTF. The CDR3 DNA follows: TGTGCCAGCAGCTCTAGGATGGAGCTCTCTGGGGCCAACGTCCTGACTTTC.

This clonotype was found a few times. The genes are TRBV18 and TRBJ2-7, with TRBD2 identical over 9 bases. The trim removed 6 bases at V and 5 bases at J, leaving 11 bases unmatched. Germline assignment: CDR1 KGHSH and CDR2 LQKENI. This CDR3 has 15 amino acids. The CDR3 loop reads CASSLQFRLADEQYF. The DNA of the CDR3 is TGTGCCAGCTCTCTCCAATTCCGACTAGCGGACGAGCAGTACTTC.

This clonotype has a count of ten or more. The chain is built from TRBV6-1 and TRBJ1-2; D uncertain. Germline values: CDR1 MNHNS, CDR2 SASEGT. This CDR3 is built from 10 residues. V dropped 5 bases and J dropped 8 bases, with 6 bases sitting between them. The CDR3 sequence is CASSLGGYTF. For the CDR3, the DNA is TGTGCCAGCAGTTTAGGGGGCTACACCTTC.

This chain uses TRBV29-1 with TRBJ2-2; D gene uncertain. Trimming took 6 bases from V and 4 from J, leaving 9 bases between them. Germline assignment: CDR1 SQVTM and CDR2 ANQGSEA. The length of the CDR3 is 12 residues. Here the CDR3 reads CSVQGVTGELFF. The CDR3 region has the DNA TGCAGCGTCCAAGGAGTCACCGGGGAGCTGTTTTTT.

CDR3 sequence (DNA): TGTGCCAGCAGCTTCCAAGGTTCGGAGACAGATACGCAGTATTTT. The encoded protein is CASSFQGSETDTQYF. This chain connects TRBV11-1 to TRBJ2-3; D not certain. The germline V gene encodes CDR1 SGHAT and CDR2 FQDESV (reference sequence). This CDR3 has 15 residues. With 3 bases removed from V and 3 bases from J, the gap between germline ends came to 13 bases.

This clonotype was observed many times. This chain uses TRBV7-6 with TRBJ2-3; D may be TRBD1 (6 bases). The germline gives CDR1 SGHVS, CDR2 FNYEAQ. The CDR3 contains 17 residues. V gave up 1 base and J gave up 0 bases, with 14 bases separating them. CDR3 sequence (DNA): TGTGCCAGCAGCTTAGATCGGACAGATCCCAGCACAGATACGCAGTATTTT. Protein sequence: CASSLDRTDPSTDTQYF.

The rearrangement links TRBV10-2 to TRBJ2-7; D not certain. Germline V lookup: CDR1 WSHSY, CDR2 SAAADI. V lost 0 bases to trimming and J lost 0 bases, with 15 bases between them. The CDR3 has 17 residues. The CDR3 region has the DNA TGCGCCAGCAGTGAGTCGGTCTGGCACCTGAGCTCCTACGAGCAGTACTTC. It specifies CASSESVWHLSSYEQYF.

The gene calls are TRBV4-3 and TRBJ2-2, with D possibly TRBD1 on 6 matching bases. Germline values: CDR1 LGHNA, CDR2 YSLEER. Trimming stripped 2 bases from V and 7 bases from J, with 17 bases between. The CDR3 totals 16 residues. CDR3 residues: CASSQPPGTFIGELFF. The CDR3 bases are TGCGCCAGCAGCCAACCCCCCGGGACATTCATCGGGGAGCTGTTTTTT.

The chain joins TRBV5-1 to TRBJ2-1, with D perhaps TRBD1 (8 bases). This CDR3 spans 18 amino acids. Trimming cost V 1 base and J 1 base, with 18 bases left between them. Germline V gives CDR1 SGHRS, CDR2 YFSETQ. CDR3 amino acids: CASSLNTGGDLSYNEQFF. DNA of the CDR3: TGCGCCAGCAGCTTGAATACAGGGGGGGATTTGTCCTACAATGAGCAGTTCTTC.

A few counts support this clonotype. The chain's CDR3 is CASSLAPQRGTEAFF. The CDR3 DNA is TGTGCCAGCAGCTTAGCACCTCAGAGAGGCACTGAAGCTTTCTTT. This chain links TRBV7-9 with TRBJ1-1; no clear D. The germline V gene has CDR1 SEHNR and CDR2 FQNEAQ (reference sequence). The V end lost 0 bases, the J end lost 4 bases, and 12 bases lay between the germline ends. The CDR3 totals 15 residues.

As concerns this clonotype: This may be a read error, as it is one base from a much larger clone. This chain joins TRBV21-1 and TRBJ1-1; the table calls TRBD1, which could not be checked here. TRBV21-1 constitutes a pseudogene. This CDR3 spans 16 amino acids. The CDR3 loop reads CASSPLVGGRNIEAFF. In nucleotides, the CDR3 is TGTGCCAGCAGCCCCCTCGTTGGGGGGCGAAATATTGAAGCTTTCTTT.

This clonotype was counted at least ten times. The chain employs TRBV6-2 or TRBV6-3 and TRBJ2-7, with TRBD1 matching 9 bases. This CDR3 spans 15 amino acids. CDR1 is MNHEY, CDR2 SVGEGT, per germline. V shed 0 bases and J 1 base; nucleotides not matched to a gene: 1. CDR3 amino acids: CASSYSGTGSYEQYF. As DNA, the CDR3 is TGTGCCAGCAGTTACTCCGGGACAGGGTCCTACGAGCAGTACTTC.

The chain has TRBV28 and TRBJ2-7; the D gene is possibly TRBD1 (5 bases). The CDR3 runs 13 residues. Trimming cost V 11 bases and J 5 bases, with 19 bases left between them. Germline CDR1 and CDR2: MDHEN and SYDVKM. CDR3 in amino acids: CACRRQGRHEQYF. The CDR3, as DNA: TGTGCCTGCCGCCGTCAGGGTCGCCACGAGCAGTACTTC.

CDR3: CASSSPRTSGGPTDTQYF. The CDR3 nucleotides read TGTGCCAGCAGCTCCCCTAGAACTAGCGGGGGGCCCACAGATACGCAGTATTTT. This rearrangement joins TRBV7-2 to TRBJ2-3, with 12 bases fitting TRBD2. The CDR3 sequence is 18 residues long. Germline V gives CDR1 SGHTA, CDR2 FQGNSA. Unmatched junction bases numbered 10, after V lost 4 bases and J lost 2 bases. Complete variable domain (other parts from reference TRBV7-2 and TRBJ2-3): GAGVSQSPSNKVTEKGKDVELRCDPISGHTALYWYRQSLGQGLEFLIYFQGNSAPDKSGLPSDRFSAERTGGSVSTLTIQRTQQEDSAVYLCASSSPRTSGGPTDTQYFGPGTRLTVL.

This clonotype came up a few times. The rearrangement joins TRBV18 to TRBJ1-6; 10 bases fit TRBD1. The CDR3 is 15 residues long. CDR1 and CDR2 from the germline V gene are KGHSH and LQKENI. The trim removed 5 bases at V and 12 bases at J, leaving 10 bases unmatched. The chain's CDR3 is CASSSDRGQMGPLHF. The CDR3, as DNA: TGTGCCAGCTCATCCGACAGGGGGCAGATGGGACCCCTCCACTTT.

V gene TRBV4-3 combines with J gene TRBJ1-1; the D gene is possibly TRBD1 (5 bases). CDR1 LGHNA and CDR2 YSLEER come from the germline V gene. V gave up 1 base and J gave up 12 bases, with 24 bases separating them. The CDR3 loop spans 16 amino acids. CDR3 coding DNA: TGCGCCAGCAGCCAAGCTCCCGGGACTGCTTCACCTGAGACTTTCTTT. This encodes CASSQAPGTASPETFF.

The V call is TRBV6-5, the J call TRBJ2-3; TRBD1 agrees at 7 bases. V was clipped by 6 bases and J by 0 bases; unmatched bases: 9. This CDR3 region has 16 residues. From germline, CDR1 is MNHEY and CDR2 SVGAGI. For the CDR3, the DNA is TGTGCCAGCAGCTCCCCAGACAGGGCGAGCACAGATACGCAGTATTTT. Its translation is CASSSPDRASTDTQYF.

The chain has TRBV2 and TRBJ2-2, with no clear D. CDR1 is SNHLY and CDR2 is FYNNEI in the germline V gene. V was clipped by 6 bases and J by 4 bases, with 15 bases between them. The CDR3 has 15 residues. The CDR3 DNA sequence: TGTGCCAGCAGCCCAGGCAGGCAGCGCACCGGGGAGCTGTTTTTT. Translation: CASSPGRQRTGELFF.

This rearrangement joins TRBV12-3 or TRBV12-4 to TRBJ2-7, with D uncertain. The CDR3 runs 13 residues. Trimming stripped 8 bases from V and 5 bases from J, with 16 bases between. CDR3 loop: CASGRARRDEQYF. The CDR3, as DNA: TGTGCCAGCGGTCGGGCTCGAAGGGACGAGCAGTACTTC.

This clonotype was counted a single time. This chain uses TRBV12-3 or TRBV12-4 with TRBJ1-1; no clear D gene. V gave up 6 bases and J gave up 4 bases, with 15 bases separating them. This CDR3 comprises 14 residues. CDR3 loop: CASRLALGGTEAFF. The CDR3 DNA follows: TGTGCCAGCAGGTTGGCCCTCGGCGGCACTGAAGCTTTCTTT.